This T cell receptor (beta chain) was found in a study of shared clonotypes between healthy human individuals. The study's findings and limits: Clonotypes that were shared across a few donors made up about 4.5% of naive CD4 clonotypes.

V shed 10 bases and J 5 bases; nucleotides not matched to a gene: 11. Germline CDR1 LNHDA, CDR2 SQIVND (reference sequence). The CDR3 is 15 amino acids. Clones were sequenced by immunoSEQ multiplex PCR, and TCRdb holds only the in-frame ones, with some missing. In the table there are approximately 600,000 clones, 85% to 95% of which are singletons. With respect to this clone: The target antigen is unknown.

CD45RO-negative CD8 cells positively selected for CCR7 made up the naive population, which excluded terminally differentiated effector memory CD45RA+ cells. The V gene is TRBV19, the J gene TRBJ1-1, with 12 nucleotides matching TRBD1. The TCR originated in a woman aged 25 to 39 in good health. Material for sequencing was naive CD8+ T cells sorted from blood. CDR3 nucleotide sequence: TGTGCCATTGATGCGGGACAGGGGGCGCAAACTGAAGCTTTCTTT. Translating gives CAIDAGQGAQTEAFF.